The clone carrying this TCR beta chain has only a few counts. The antigen is unknown. The CDR3 length is 12 residues. The germline V gene has CDR1 ENHRY and CDR2 SYGVKD. V lost 4 bases and J 5 bases, leaving 8 bases between the germline ends. The data were obtained in a study of Tregs in tolerant kidney transplant recipients. Study results and limitations: This study did not directly address biological reproducibility. Few patients were studied, so findings need validation in larger groups. The most relevant donor-specific Treg TCRbeta repertoire apparently came from expansion with activated donor B cells.

Unstimulated Tregs (CD4+CD25+CD127-) and CD4+CD25- non-Tregs were sorted from PBMCs. Clones were sequenced by immunoSEQ multiplex PCR, and TCRdb holds only the in-frame ones, with some missing. The sample shows 110,000 or so clones, roughly nine tenths of them seen only once. V and J are TRBV10-3 and TRBJ1-1; D unresolved. This clonotype was sampled from a human donor in good health. The sequenced sample was CD4+ T cells from blood. CDR3 residues: CAISVAGTEAFF. CDR3 coding DNA: TGTGCCATCAGTGTCGCGGGGACTGAAGCTTTCTTT.